This TCR beta chain was profiled in a study of control samples from healthy donors and cancer patients. Notes on this clone: Within the sample, other DNA sequences also encode this same CDR3.

Sequenced by immunoSEQ multiplex PCR; TCRdb stores in-frame clones only, minus some. The repertoire holds about 71,000 clones, with nearly 90% as singletons. The clonotype originates from a man between 60 and 70 years old with lung cancer. Sequencing was done on a sample of PBMCs.

In DNA form, the CDR3 reads TGTGCCAGCAGACGAACCGGGACAGGGAATCTTTATGGCTACACCTTC. This gives the protein CASRRTGTGNLYGYTF. V and J are TRBV5-6 and TRBJ1-2; 9 bases line up with TRBD1. This CDR3 has 16 residues. Germline loops: CDR1 SGHDT, CDR2 YYEEEE. The junction had 13 bases not matched to a gene; V was cut back by 5 bases and J by 5 bases.